This TCR beta chain was sequenced in a study of cytomegalovirus exposure and HLA in healthy donors. Study at large: Of all 400 or so donors who were genotyped, 80% to 85% belonged to the Caucasian-associated ancestry cluster.

Trimming cost V 3 bases and J 0 bases, with 8 bases left between them. Per the germline V gene, CDR1 is WSHSY and CDR2 is SAAADI. The length of the CDR3 is 15 residues. PCR primers comprised 60 Vbeta and 13 Jbeta primers. Profiling relied on immunoSEQ multiplex PCR, and the TCRdb table lists in-frame clones only, not all of them. Altogether approximately 110,000 clones are present, over 15% being singletons, with the ten largest covering roughly 2%. Note on this clone: Antigen specificity is unknown.

Points from the study as a whole: It was reported in a later analysis that an Asian-associated ancestry cluster showed fewer N-insertions than the 666-donor mean. V- and J-gene trimming of TCR beta was linked (in a later analysis) to a missense DCLRE1C variant. Across donors, sequencing depth was assumed by presence/absence analyses to be roughly uniform.

The receptor was derived from a woman aged 18-29 years in good health and CMV-seronegative. Sequenced input: PBMCs. This rearrangement joins TRBV10-2 to TRBJ1-4; no clear D gene. CDR3 sequence: CASSDAGATNEKLFF. DNA for the CDR3: TGCGCCAGCAGTGACGCGGGAGCAACTAATGAAAAACTGTTTTTT.